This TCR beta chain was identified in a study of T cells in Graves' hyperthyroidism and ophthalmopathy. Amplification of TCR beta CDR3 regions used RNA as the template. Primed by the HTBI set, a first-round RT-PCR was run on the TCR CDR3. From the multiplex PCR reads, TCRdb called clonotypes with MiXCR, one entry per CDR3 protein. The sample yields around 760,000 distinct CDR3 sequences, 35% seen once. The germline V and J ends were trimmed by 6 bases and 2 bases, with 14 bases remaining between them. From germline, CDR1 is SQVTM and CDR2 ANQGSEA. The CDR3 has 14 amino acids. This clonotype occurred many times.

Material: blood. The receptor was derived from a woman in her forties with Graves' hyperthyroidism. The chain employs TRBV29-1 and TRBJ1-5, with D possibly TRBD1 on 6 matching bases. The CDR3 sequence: CSVAGDEGNQPQHF. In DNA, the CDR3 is TGCAGCGTCGCAGGGGACGAGGGCAATCAGCCCCAGCATTTT. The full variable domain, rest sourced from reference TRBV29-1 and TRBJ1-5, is SAVISQKPSRDICQRGTSLTIQCQVDSQVTMMFWYRQQPGQSLTLIATANQGSEATYESGFVIDKFPISRPNLTFSTLTVSNMSPEDSSIYLCSVAGDEGNQPQHFGDGTRLSIL.